This TCR beta chain was documented in a study of shared clonotypes between healthy human individuals. The CDR3 sequence is 12 residues long. The germline V and J ends were trimmed by 4 bases and 7 bases, with 9 bases remaining between them. In germline, CDR1 is SGHNT, CDR2 YYREEE (reference sequence). Sequencing was performed with immunoSEQ multiplex PCR; in TCRdb, only in-frame clones are kept and a portion is missing. The sample consists of around 700,000 clones, about 80% of them appearing once. This receptor was taken from a woman aged 30 to 39 in good health. This sequence joins TRBV5-4 and TRBJ2-1, with D perhaps TRBD2 (5 bases). Sequencing was done on a sample of memory CD4+ T cells sorted from blood. Subset described: CD45RA-negative fraction. In DNA form, the CDR3 reads TGTGCCAGCAGCCGGTGGGAGAATGAGCAGTTCTTC. Translation gives CASSRWENEQFF.